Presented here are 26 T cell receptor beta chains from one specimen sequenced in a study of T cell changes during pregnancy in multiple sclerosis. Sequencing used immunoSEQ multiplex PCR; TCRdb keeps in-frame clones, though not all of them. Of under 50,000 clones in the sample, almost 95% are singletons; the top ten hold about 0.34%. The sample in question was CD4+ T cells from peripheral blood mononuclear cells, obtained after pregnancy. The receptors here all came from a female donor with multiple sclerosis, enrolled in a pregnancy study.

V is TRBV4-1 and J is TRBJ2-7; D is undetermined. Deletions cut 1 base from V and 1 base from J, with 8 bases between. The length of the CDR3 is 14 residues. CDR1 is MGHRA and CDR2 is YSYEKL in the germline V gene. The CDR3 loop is CASSQVTLSYEQYF. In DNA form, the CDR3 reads TGCGCCAGCAGCCAAGTAACGCTATCCTACGAGCAGTACTTC.

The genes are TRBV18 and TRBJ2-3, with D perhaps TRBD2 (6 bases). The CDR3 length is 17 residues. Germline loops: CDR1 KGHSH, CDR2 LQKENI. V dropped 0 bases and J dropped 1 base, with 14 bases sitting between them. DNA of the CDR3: TGTGCCAGCTCACCACCTAGGCATGGAGGGGGCACAGATACGCAGTATTTT. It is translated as CASSPPRHGGGTDTQYF.

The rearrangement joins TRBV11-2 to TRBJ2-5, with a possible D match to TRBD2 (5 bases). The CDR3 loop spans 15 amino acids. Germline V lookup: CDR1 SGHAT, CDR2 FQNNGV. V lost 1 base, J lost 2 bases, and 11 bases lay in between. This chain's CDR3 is CASSLGLRAQETQYF. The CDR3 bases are TGTGCCAGCAGCTTAGGATTGCGGGCACAAGAGACCCAGTACTTC.

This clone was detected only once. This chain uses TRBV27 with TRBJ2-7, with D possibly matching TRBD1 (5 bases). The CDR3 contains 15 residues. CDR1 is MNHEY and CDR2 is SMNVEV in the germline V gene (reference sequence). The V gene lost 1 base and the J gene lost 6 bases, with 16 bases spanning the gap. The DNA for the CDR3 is TGTGCCAGCAGTTTATTCCGTCCAGGGCTGAGCGAGCAGTACTTC. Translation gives CASSLFRPGLSEQYF.

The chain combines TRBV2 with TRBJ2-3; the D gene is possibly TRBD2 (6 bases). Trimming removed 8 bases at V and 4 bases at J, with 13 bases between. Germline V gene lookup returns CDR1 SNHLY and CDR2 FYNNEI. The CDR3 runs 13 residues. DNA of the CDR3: TGTGCCAGCCTGAGGTTAGCGGCAGATACGCAGTATTTT. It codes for CASLRLAADTQYF.

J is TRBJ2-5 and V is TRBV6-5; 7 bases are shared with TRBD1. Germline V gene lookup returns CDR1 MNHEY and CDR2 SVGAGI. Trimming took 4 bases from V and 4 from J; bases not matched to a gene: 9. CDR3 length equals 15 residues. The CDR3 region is CASSSGDRVVETQYF. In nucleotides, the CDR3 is TGTGCCAGCAGTTCCGGAGACAGGGTTGTAGAGACCCAGTACTTC.

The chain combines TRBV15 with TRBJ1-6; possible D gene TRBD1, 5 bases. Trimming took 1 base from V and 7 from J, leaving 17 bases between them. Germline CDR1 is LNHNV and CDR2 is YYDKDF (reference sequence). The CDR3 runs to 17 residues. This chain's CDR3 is CATSRASGSSPNSPLHF. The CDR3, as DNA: TGTGCCACCAGCAGAGCCTCAGGGTCCTCGCCAAATTCACCCCTCCACTTT.

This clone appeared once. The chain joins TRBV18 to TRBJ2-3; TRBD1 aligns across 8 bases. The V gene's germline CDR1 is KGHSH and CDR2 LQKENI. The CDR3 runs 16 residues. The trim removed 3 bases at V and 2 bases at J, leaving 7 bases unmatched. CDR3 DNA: TGTGCCAGCTCACCCCTGGGACAGGTAATCACAGATACGCAGTATTTT. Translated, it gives CASSPLGQVITDTQYF.

CDR3 sequence reads: CASSYGGGGNTIYF. The CDR3 DNA follows: TGCGCCAGCAGCTACGGCGGGGGTGGCAACACCATATATTTT. The chain couples TRBV5-1 to TRBJ1-3; possible D gene TRBD1, 5 bases. CDR1 SGHRS and CDR2 YFSETQ come from the germline V gene. Trimming removed 3 bases at V and 7 bases at J, with 14 bases between. The length of the CDR3 is 14 residues.

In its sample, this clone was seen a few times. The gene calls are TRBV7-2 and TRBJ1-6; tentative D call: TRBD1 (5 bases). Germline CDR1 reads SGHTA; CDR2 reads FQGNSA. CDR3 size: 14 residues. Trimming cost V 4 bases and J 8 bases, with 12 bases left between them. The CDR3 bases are TGTGCCAGCAGCTCCCATGGGGCAGATTCACCCCTCCACTTT. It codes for CASSSHGADSPLHF.

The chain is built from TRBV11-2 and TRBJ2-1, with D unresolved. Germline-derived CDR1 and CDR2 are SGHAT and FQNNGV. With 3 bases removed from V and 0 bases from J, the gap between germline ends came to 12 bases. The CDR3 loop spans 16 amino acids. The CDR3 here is CASSLPLRSSYNEQFF. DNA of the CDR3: TGTGCCAGCAGCTTGCCCCTGAGGTCCTCCTACAATGAGCAGTTCTTC.

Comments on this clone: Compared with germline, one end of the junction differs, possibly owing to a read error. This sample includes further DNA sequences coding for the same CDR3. The CDR3 DNA sequence: TGTGCCAGCAGCCTTCTAGCGGGGGGGAGCACGGATACGCAGTATTTT. Its protein product is CASSLLAGGSTDTQYF. This rearrangement joins TRBV7-2 to TRBJ2-3; 12 bases are a match to TRBD2. The germline CDR1 and CDR2 sequences are SGHTA and FQGNSA. This CDR3 has 16 amino acids.

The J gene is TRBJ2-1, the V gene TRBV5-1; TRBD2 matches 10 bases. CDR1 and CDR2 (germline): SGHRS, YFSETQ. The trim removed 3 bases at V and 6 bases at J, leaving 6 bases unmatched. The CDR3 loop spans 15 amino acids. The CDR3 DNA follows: TGCGCCAGCAGCTCACAGAGCGGGGGGGCCAATGAGCAGTTCTTC. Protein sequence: CASSSQSGGANEQFF.

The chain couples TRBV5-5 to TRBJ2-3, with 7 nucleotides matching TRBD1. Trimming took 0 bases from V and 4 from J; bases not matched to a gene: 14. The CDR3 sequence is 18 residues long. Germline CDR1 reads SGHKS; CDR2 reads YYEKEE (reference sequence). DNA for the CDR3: TGTGCCAGCAGCTTGGAGGGGACAGCTATACAAGGATCAGATACGCAGTATTTT. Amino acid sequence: CASSLEGTAIQGSDTQYF.

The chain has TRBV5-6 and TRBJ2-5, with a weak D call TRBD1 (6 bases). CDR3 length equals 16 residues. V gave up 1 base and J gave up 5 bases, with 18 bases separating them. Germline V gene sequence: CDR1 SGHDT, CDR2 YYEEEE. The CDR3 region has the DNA TGTGCCAGCAGCTTGTGGGGTCAGGGGTCGATGGAGACCCAGTACTTC. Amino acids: CASSLWGQGSMETQYF.

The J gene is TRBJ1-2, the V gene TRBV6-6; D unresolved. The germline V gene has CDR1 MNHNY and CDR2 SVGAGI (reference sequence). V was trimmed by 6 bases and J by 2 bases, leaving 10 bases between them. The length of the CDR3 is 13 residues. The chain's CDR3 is CASSLVANYGYTF. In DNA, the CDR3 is TGTGCCAGCAGCCTAGTTGCGAACTATGGCTACACCTTC.

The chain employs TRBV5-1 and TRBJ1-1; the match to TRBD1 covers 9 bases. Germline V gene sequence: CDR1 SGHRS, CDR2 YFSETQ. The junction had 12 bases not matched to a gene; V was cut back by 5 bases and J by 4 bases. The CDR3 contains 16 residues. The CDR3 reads CASSLIATGGGTEAFF. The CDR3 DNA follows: TGCGCCAGCAGTCTCATAGCTACAGGGGGCGGCACTGAAGCTTTCTTT.

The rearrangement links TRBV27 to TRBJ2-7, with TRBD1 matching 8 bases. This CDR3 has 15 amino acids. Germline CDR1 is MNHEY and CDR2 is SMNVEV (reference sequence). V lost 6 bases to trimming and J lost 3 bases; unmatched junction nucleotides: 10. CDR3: CASRSVYRGDYEQYF. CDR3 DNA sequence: TGTGCCAGCAGGTCGGTCTACAGGGGGGACTACGAGCAGTACTTC.

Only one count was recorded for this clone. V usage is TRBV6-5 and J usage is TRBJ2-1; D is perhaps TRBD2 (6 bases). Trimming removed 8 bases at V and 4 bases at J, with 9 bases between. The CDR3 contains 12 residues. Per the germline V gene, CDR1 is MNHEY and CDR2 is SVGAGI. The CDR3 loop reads CASGAGYNEQFF. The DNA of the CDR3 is TGTGCCAGCGGCGCGGGGTACAATGAGCAGTTCTTC.

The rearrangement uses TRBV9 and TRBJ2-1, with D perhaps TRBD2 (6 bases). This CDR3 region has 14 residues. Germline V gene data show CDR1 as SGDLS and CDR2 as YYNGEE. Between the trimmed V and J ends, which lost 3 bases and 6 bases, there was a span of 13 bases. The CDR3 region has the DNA TGTGCCAGCAGCGGGTCAACTAGCATCAATGAGCAGTTCTTC. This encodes CASSGSTSINEQFF.

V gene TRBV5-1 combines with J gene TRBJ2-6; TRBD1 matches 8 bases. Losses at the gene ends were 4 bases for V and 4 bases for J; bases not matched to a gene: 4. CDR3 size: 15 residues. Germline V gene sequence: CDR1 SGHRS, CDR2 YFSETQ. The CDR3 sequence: CASSVTGAGANVLTF. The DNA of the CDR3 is TGCGCCAGCAGCGTGACAGGGGCCGGGGCCAACGTCCTGACTTTC.

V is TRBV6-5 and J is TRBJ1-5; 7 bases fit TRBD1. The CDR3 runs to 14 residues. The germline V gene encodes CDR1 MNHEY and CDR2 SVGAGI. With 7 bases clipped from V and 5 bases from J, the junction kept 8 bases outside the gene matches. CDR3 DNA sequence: TGTGCCAGCACCCGGACAGGAGAGCATCAGCCCCAGCATTTT. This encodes CASTRTGEHQPQHF.

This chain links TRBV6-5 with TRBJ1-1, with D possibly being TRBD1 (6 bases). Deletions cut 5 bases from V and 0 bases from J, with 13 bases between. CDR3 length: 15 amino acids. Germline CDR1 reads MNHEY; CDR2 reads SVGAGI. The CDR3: CASSKDRGVNTEAFF. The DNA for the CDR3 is TGTGCCAGCAGTAAGGACAGAGGGGTGAACACTGAAGCTTTCTTT.

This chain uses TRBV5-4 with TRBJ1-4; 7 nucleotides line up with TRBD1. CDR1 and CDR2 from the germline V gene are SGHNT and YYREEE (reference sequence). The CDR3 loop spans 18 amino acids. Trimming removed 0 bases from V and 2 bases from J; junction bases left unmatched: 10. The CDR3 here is CASSLALGQSTTNEKLFF. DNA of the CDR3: TGTGCCAGCAGCTTGGCCCTGGGACAGTCGACTACTAATGAAAAACTGTTTTTT.

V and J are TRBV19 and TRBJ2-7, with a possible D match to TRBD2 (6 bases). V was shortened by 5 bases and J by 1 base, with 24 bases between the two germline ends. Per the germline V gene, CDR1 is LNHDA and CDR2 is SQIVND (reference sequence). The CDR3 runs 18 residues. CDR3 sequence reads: CASSPTPGLPLASYEQYF. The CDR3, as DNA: TGTGCCAGTAGTCCGACCCCGGGACTCCCGTTGGCGTCCTACGAGCAGTACTTC.

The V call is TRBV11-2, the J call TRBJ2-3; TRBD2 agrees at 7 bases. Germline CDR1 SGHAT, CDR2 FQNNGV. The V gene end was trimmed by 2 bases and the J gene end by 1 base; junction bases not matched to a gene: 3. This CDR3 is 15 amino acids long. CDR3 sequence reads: CASSLNAGGTDTQYF. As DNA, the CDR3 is TGTGCCAGCAGCTTAAATGCGGGGGGCACAGATACGCAGTATTTT.